This T cell receptor (beta chain) was recorded in a study of T cell responses to AZD1222 COVID-19 vaccine. Overall study results and limits: It was only 6 or 7 AZD1222 recipients who were seropositive at baseline. With two AZD1222 doses given, Spike-specific TCR breadth and depth both rose. White British ancestry dominated among donors, who included more females, and clonal diversity was possibly underestimated.

About this clone itself: Its antigen remains unidentified.

The CDR3 is made up of 15 amino acids. V was pared by 3 bases and J by 9 bases, with 11 bases of the junction left unmatched. Germline lookup yields CDR1 SGDLS and CDR2 YYNGEE. Libraries were prepared by immunoSEQ multiplex PCR; TCRdb keeps only in-frame clonotypes and omits some of them. This table has roughly 250,000 clones, more than 80% appearing once. Sequenced here: peripheral blood, sampled on day 0 of AZD1222 vaccination. The chain employs TRBV9 and TRBJ2-1; 8 bases map to TRBD2. The clonotype originates from an adult in good health. CDR3 loop: CASSARLAIDGEQFF. CDR3 coding DNA: TGTGCCAGCAGCGCGCGACTAGCGATTGACGGTGAGCAGTTCTTC.